The next 22 T cell receptor beta chains were all read from a single sample in a study of control samples from healthy donors and cancer patients. Profiled with immunoSEQ multiplex PCR; TCRdb holds only in-frame clones, not every one. The sample consists of over 80,000 clones, 91% of them appearing once. Input material: blood. These receptors were obtained from a man in his thirties or forties in good health.

The J gene is TRBJ2-7, the V gene TRBV21-1; the tabulated D call, TRBD2, remains unverified against the DNA. TRBV21-1 corresponds to a pseudogene. The CDR3 sequence is 15 residues long. The DNA for the CDR3 is TGTGCCAGCAGCAATAGGGAGGGAGGACGGAACGAGCAGTACTTC. Protein product: CASSNREGGRNEQYF.

V gene TRBV28 combines with J gene TRBJ1-6; weak D call: TRBD1 (5 bases). The CDR3 runs to 16 residues. Germline V lookup: CDR1 MDHEN, CDR2 SYDVKM. V dropped 3 bases and J dropped 7 bases, with 16 bases sitting between them. CDR3 in amino acids: CASSFGRGSGNSPLHF. DNA for the CDR3: TGTGCCAGCAGTTTTGGGCGGGGGTCGGGAAATTCACCCCTCCACTTT.

The V gene is TRBV30, the J gene TRBJ2-7, with 11 bases identical to TRBD1. The CDR3 covers 13 residues. V gave up 4 bases and J gave up 9 bases; unmatched junction bases: 8. Looked up from germline, CDR1 is GTSNPN and CDR2 is SVGIG (reference sequence). This chain's CDR3 is CAWNRDRGVGQYF. CDR3 sequence (DNA): TGTGCCTGGAACCGGGACAGGGGGGTAGGGCAGTACTTC.

The rearrangement links TRBV6-6 to TRBJ2-7; 10 bases align to TRBD1. Germline V gene data show CDR1 as MNHNY and CDR2 as SVGAGI (reference sequence). The CDR3 runs 15 residues. Unmatched junction bases numbered 8, after V lost 2 bases and J lost 7 bases. CDR3 coding DNA: TGTGCCAGCAGTTACCGGTCGGGGACAGGGGTTGAGCAGTACTTC. Translation gives CASSYRSGTGVEQYF.

The chain is built from TRBV7-9 and TRBJ2-1; 7 bases fit TRBD2. J lost 1 base, V lost 5 bases, and 8 bases had no gene match. The CDR3 runs to 16 residues. CDR1 is SEHNR and CDR2 is FQNEAQ in the germline V gene (reference sequence). The CDR3 DNA sequence: TGTGCCAGCAGCGCAGGAAGCGGGGAGTCCTACAATGAGCAGTTCTTC. Amino acids: CASSAGSGESYNEQFF.

This clone is a singleton in its sample. The chain links TRBV6-1 to TRBJ1-4, with D maybe TRBD1 (5 bases). The CDR3 runs to 15 residues. Germline-derived CDR1 and CDR2 are MNHNS and SASEGT. The ends were cut back, 3 bases at V and 8 bases at J, with 16 bases in the middle. CDR3 nucleotides: TGTGCCAGCAGTGACCCCACCAGGGCAGGAGAAAAACTGTTTTTT. This translates into CASSDPTRAGEKLFF.

The V gene is TRBV4-2, the J gene TRBJ1-5; D remains ambiguous. The germline V and J ends were trimmed by 0 bases and 3 bases, with 9 bases remaining between them. CDR3 size: 15 residues. In germline, CDR1 is LGHNA, CDR2 YNFKEQ. The CDR3 region is CASSQENSYNQPQHF. CDR3 nucleotides: TGTGCCAGCAGCCAAGAAAACAGTTACAATCAGCCCCAGCATTTT.

The genes are TRBV28 and TRBJ2-7; D possibly corresponds to TRBD1 (8 bases). This CDR3 has 15 amino acids. Trimming pared 4 bases from V and 5 bases from J, leaving 18 bases between. In germline, CDR1 is MDHEN, CDR2 SYDVKM. The CDR3 bases are TGTGCCAGCAGTTCTACAGGGGGGGAAAAGAACGAGCAGTACTTC. Translating it yields CASSSTGGEKNEQYF.

This rearrangement joins TRBV7-3 to TRBJ2-7; 9 bases match TRBD1. The ends lost 3 bases at V and 4 bases at J; junction bases unmatched: 4. The length of the CDR3 is 14 residues. Per the germline V gene, CDR1 is SGHTA and CDR2 is FQGTGA. The CDR3 coding sequence is TGTGCCAGCAGCTTGGGACAGGGCTTGTACGAGCAGTACTTC. Its translation is CASSLGQGLYEQYF.

The V and J genes are TRBV5-1 and TRBJ1-2; D may be TRBD1 (6 bases). The V gene's germline CDR1 is SGHRS and CDR2 YFSETQ. Trimming shortened V by 6 bases and J by 8 bases, and 29 bases separated the two germline ends. This CDR3 has 17 amino acids. Here the CDR3 DNA reads TGCGCCAGCAATTTTGGGGGCTCCGGGACGGATACGGGAGGCTACACCTTC. It specifies CASNFGGSGTDTGGYTF.

The J gene is TRBJ1-4, the V gene TRBV28; D is unclear. V was clipped by 3 bases and J by 4 bases, with 15 bases between them. The CDR3 runs 16 residues. In germline, CDR1 is MDHEN, CDR2 SYDVKM. CDR3 in amino acids: CASSFRAANLNEKLFF. CDR3 DNA: TGTGCCAGCAGTTTCCGGGCCGCGAATCTTAATGAAAAACTGTTTTTT.

The J gene is TRBJ2-5, the V gene TRBV15; D might be TRBD1 (6 bases). Deletions cut 2 bases from V and 5 bases from J, with 15 bases between. Germline CDR1 and CDR2: LNHNV and YYDKDF (reference sequence). The CDR3 covers 15 residues. The CDR3, as DNA: TGTGCCACCAGCAGACAAAATACAGGGCCGGAGACCCAGTACTTC. It translates to CATSRQNTGPETQYF.

The chain uses TRBV12-3 or TRBV12-4 and TRBJ2-5; 8 bases align to TRBD2. V dropped 8 bases and J dropped 9; count of bases not matched to a gene: 5. This CDR3 contains 11 residues. The CDR3 bases are TGTGCCAGCCCCGGGACTAGAGCCCAGTACTTC. Protein product: CASPGTRAQYF.

This clone has just one count. The chain joins TRBV9 to TRBJ1-1; 8 bases match TRBD1. The germline V gene has CDR1 SGDLS and CDR2 YYNGEE. V lost 0 bases to trimming and J lost 6 bases; unmatched junction nucleotides: 4. The length of the CDR3 is 14 residues. CDR3 bases: TGTGCCAGCAGCGTAGTGGCAGGGGGCCCTGAAGCTTTCTTT. The encoded protein is CASSVVAGGPEAFF.

This sequence joins TRBV2 and TRBJ1-5; TRBD1 might be the D (5 bases). The germline V gene encodes CDR1 SNHLY and CDR2 FYNNEI. The CDR3 has 15 amino acids. Trimming pared 0 bases from V and 2 bases from J, leaving 8 bases between. The chain's CDR3 is CASSEAPGRNQPQHF. The CDR3 nucleotides read TGTGCCAGCAGTGAAGCCCCAGGGCGCAATCAGCCCCAGCATTTT.

The chain has TRBV4-2 and TRBJ2-3; tentatively, D is TRBD2 (7 bases). The CDR3 has 16 amino acids. Germline CDR1 LGHNA, CDR2 YNFKEQ. Trimming removed 0 bases from V and 0 bases from J, with 10 bases in between. The CDR3 here is CASSQEGGESTDTQYF. The CDR3 bases are TGTGCCAGCAGCCAAGAAGGGGGGGAAAGCACAGATACGCAGTATTTT.

CDR3 DNA: TGTGCCAGCAGCTTAATGGGGACCCCGGATGAGCAGTTCTTC. It encodes CASSLMGTPDEQFF. The chain combines TRBV7-3 with TRBJ2-1; D is possibly TRBD1 or TRBD2 (5 bases each). Germline assignment: CDR1 SGHTA and CDR2 FQGTGA. CDR3 length: 14 residues. Deletions cut 1 base from V and 8 bases from J, with 12 bases between.

The genes are TRBV5-1 and TRBJ2-2; D may be TRBD1 (5 bases). The germline gives CDR1 SGHRS, CDR2 YFSETQ. V lost 0 bases and J lost 0, with 12 bases in between. This CDR3 spans 17 amino acids. CDR3 in DNA: TGCGCCAGCAGCTTGGAAGGGGCAGGGACGAACACCGGGGAGCTGTTTTTT. Its translation is CASSLEGAGTNTGELFF.

The V gene is TRBV30, the J gene TRBJ1-1, with D hard to call. The CDR3 has 13 residues. V lost 2 bases, J lost 0 bases, and 7 bases lay in between. CDR1 is GTSNPN and CDR2 is SVGIG in the germline V gene (reference sequence). Written as DNA, the CDR3 is TGTGCCTGGAGTCCTGCGATGAACACTGAAGCTTTCTTT. It translates to CAWSPAMNTEAFF.

V gene TRBV2 combines with J gene TRBJ2-3; D ambiguous. The V end lost 8 bases, the J end lost 5 bases, and 11 bases lay between the germline ends. The CDR3 spans 12 residues. Germline CDR1 is SNHLY and CDR2 is FYNNEI. This CDR3 reads CASLHYGDTQYF. In nucleotides, the CDR3 is TGTGCCAGCCTTCACTATGGAGATACGCAGTATTTT.

This chain connects TRBV21-1 to TRBJ2-7. TRBV21-1 represents a pseudogene. This CDR3 is 16 amino acids long. The chain's CDR3 is CASSKWDGGAADEQYF. The CDR3 DNA follows: TGTGCCAGCAGCAAATGGGACGGGGGCGCGGCAGACGAGCAGTACTTC.

The chain combines TRBV4-3 with TRBJ1-5, with a weak D call TRBD1 (6 bases). The CDR3 loop spans 18 amino acids. Germline lookup yields CDR1 LGHNA and CDR2 YSLEER. With 3 bases removed from V and 4 bases from J, the gap between germline ends came to 22 bases. CDR3 coding DNA: TGCGCCAGCAGCCAGCGGGTGGGGGCCTCGGGGTCTAATCAGCCCCAGCATTTT. This codes for CASSQRVGASGSNQPQHF.